This is a list of T cell receptor beta chains from one sample in a study of identical twins. TCRdb re-called the 5' RACE reads through MiXCR, storing one row per CDR3 protein. The sample has hundreds of thousands of distinct CDR3 sequences; roughly 20% are singletons. This same sample was also taken into another study, of T cells expressing NK-cell markers.

The sample comprised PBMCs. The receptor source for this set is a woman under 30 in good health. Each CDR3 is given with its conserved first and last residue. The D gene is left open where the match is weak. Where a row states a size, it is once, few, many or the class of an expanded clone; other rows omit it.

abundance	d_gene	len	v_gene	j_gene	CDR3aa	CDR3nt
few	.	16	TRBV4-1	TRBJ2-3	CASSQVTQDPTDTQYF	TGCGCCAGCAGCCAAGTGACCCAGGACCCCACAGATACGCAGTATTTT
many	.	14	TRBV12-3/TRBV12-4	TRBJ2-3	CASRLPGQADTQYF	TGTGCCAGCAGACTCCCCGGGCAAGCAGATACGCAGTATTTT
.	.	13	TRBV5-5	TRBJ2-7	CASSLDRPIEQYF	TGTGCCAGCAGCTTGGACAGGCCCATCGAGCAGTACTTC
.	TRBD2	20	TRBV20-1	TRBJ2-3	CSALMRVPGLAPPYSDTQYF	TGCAGTGCCCTAATGAGAGTCCCCGGACTAGCCCCACCGTACTCAGATACGCAGTATTTT
few	.	17	TRBV15	TRBJ2-3	CATSPQGGGGFGDTQYF	TGTGCCACCAGCCCGCAAGGGGGCGGGGGTTTCGGAGATACGCAGTATTTT
.	TRBD1	16	TRBV7-8	TRBJ2-3	CASSSYGTVVKDTQYF	TGTGCCAGCAGCAGTTATGGGACAGTGGTAAAGGATACGCAGTATTTT
.	.	10	TRBV12-3/TRBV12-4	TRBJ2-1	CASGSVEQFF	TGTGCCAGCGGTAGCGTAGAGCAGTTCTTC
once	.	14	TRBV6-1	TRBJ1-6	CASSRMDSSSPLHF	TGTGCCAGCAGTCGCATGGACTCCAGTTCACCCCTCCACTTT
few	.	16	TRBV5-1	TRBJ1-2	CASSLGAPGRTYGYTF	TGCGCCAGCAGCTTGGGGGCCCCCGGCAGGACCTATGGCTACACCTTC
.	.	18	TRBV6-5	TRBJ1-3	CASSYSQAPGRSGNTIYF	TGTGCCAGCAGTTACTCACAGGCCCCAGGGCGCTCTGGAAACACCATATATTTT
few	.	12	TRBV12-3/TRBV12-4	TRBJ1-5	CASSLQYQPQHF	TGTGCCAGCAGTTTACAGTATCAGCCCCAGCATTTT
.	TRBD1	15	TRBV24-1	TRBJ2-1	CATSDLRTGRNEQFF	TGTGCCACCAGTGATCTTCGGACAGGGAGGAATGAGCAGTTCTTC
.	.	13	TRBV5-5	TRBJ1-2	CASSLVENYGYTF	TGTGCCAGCAGCTTGGTGGAGAACTATGGCTACACCTTC
.	.	15	TRBV20-1	TRBJ1-1	CSARVEGTRITEAFF	TGCAGTGCTAGAGTCGAAGGGACTCGGATCACTGAAGCTTTCTTT
.	.	13	TRBV2	TRBJ2-1	CANWGSSYNEQFF	TGTGCCAATTGGGGTAGCTCCTACAATGAGCAGTTCTTC
few	TRBD1	15	TRBV5-1	TRBJ2-5	CASSLVEGAQETQYF	TGCGCCAGCAGCTTGGTAGAGGGGGCCCAAGAGACCCAGTACTTC